This TCR beta chain was captured by sequencing in a study of T-cell memory formation after mild COVID-19. Study-level background: Across donors, TCR clusters were largely donor specific. The study, taken as a whole, reports: Balance between CD4 and CD8 was seen in clones contracting day 15 to 85, and a CD4+ lean was seen in later expanders.

V was trimmed by 4 bases and J by 3 bases, leaving 13 bases between them. The CDR3 has 14 amino acids. Looked up from germline, CDR1 is GTSNPN and CDR2 is SVGIG (reference sequence). Constant-segment primers were used for 5'RACE, and the resulting TCR alpha and TCR beta cDNA libraries carried sample barcodes and UMIs. TCRdb reanalysed the 5' RACE reads using MiXCR and keeps one entry per CDR3 protein. The repertoire has 450,000 to 650,000 distinct CDR3 sequences, roughly 22% of them found once; the top ten carry roughly an eighth. In its sample, this clonotype was seen a few times. Its antigen is undetermined.

The chain is built from TRBV30 and TRBJ2-1; tentatively, D is TRBD2 (5 bases). Source material: PBMCs or a T cell subset sorted from them (not recorded which). The origin of this receptor is an adult woman who had mild COVID-19 (a few samples of this study predate the infection). Cell type and time point are not known. This CDR3 is CAWTARVYYNEQFF. As DNA, the CDR3 is TGTGCCTGGACGGCGCGGGTCTACTACAATGAGCAGTTCTTC.